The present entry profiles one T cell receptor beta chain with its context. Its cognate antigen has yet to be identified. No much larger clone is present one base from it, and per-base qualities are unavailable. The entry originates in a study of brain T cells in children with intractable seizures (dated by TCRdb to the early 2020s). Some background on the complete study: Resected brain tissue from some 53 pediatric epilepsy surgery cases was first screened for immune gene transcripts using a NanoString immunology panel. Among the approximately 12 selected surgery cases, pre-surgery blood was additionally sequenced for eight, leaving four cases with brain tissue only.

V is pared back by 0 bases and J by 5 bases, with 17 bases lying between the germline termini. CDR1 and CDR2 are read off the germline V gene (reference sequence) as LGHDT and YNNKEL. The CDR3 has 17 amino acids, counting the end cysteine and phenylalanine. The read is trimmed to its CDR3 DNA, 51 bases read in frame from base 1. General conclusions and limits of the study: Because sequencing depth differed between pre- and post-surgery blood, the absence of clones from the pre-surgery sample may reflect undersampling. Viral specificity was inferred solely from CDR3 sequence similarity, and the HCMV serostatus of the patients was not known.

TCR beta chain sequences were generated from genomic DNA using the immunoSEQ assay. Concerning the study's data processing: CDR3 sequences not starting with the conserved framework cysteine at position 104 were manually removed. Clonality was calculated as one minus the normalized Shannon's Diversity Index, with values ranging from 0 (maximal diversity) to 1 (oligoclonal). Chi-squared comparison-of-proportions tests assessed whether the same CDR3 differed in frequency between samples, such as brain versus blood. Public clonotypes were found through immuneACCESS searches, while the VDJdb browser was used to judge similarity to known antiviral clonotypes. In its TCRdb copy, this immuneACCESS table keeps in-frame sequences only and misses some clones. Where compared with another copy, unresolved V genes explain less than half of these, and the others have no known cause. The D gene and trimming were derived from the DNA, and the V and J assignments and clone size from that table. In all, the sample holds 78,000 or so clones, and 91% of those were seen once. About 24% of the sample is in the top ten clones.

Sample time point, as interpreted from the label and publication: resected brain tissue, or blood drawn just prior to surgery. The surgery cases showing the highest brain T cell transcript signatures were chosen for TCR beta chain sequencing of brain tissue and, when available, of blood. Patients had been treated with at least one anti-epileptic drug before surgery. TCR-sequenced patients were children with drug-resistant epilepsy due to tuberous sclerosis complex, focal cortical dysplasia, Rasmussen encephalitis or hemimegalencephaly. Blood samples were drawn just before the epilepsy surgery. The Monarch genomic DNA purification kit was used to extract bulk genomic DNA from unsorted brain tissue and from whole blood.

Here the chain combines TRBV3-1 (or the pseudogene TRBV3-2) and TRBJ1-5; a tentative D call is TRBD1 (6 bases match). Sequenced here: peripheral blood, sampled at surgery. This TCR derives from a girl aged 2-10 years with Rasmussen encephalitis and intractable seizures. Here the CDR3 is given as CASSQDRAGGSYQPQHF. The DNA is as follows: TGTGCCAGCAGCCAAGATAGGGCGGGGGGCTCTTATCAGCCCCAGCATTTT.